The 5 T cell receptor beta chains presented below share a single source sample, sequenced in a study of CD8 T cells in Susac syndrome. RNA, at about 0.45 to 1 ug, was reverse transcribed with random hexamers. TCRdb reprocessed the immunoSEQ multiplex PCR reads with MiXCR, giving one entry per CDR3 protein. The sample lists 250,000 to 300,000 distinct CDR3 sequences, roughly 85% occurring once. Sequencing input: CD8+ T cells from PBMCs. The source of these receptors is a human donor with multiple sclerosis.

V is TRBV3-1 and J is TRBJ1-1, with D unresolved. Trimming pared 0 bases from V and 1 base from J, leaving 3 bases between. This CDR3 region has 13 residues. Germline CDR1 LGHDT, CDR2 YNNKEL (reference sequence). CDR3 loop: CASSQDRNTEAFF. CDR3 sequence (DNA): TGTGCCAGCAGCCAAGATCGGAACACTGAAGCTTTCTTT.

This sequence joins TRBV4-3 and TRBJ2-1, with D unclear. Germline assignment: CDR1 LGHNA and CDR2 YSLEER. This CDR3 has 17 amino acids. Trimming cost V 4 bases and J 0 bases, with 16 bases left between them. The DNA of the CDR3 is TGCGCCAGCAGCCGCTTACCGGCTGCCAGCTCCTACAATGAGCAGTTCTTC. Residues: CASSRLPAASSYNEQFF.

The genes are TRBV4-3 and TRBJ2-1; 11 positions match TRBD2. CDR1 is LGHNA and CDR2 is YSLEER in the germline V gene. J lost 1 base, V lost 1 base, and 18 bases had no gene match. The CDR3 covers 22 residues. The CDR3 nucleotides are TGCGCCAGCAGCCAAGTCCCGACCCGGCTGACTAGCGGGATTAGTTCCTACAATGAGCAGTTCTTC. The encoded protein is CASSQVPTRLTSGISSYNEQFF.

The chain combines TRBV13 with TRBJ2-2; the match to TRBD2 covers 11 bases. Losses at the gene ends were 7 bases for V and 6 bases for J; bases not matched to a gene: 10. The CDR3 spans 16 residues. Germline V gives CDR1 PRHDT, CDR2 FYEKMQ (reference sequence). DNA of the CDR3: TGTGCCAGCACCAACACCGGGACTAGCGGTTCCGGGGAGCTGTTTTTT. Its translation: CASTNTGTSGSGELFF.

This sequence joins TRBV4-3 and TRBJ2-3, with D perhaps TRBD2 (6 bases). CDR3 length equals 14 residues. Trimming took off 4 bases at V and 10 bases at J, with 18 bases between the two ends. Germline-derived CDR1 and CDR2 are LGHNA and YSLEER. This CDR3 is CASSPRGGPRAQYF. For the CDR3, the DNA is TGCGCCAGCAGCCCCCGAGGAGGGCCCAGGGCGCAGTATTTT.